One and the same sample provided the 32 T cell receptor beta chains below, sequenced in a study of shared clonotypes between healthy human individuals. Clones were sequenced by immunoSEQ multiplex PCR, and TCRdb holds only the in-frame ones, with some missing. The table has around 1,000,000 clones, roughly 77% seen once. Specimen: memory CD4+ T cells from PBMCs. Stated subset: CD45RA-negative fraction. The receptors shown here come from a man aged 18 to 29 in good health. Some clones in this sample may be carry-over from other donors' samples.

As regards this clone: Other DNA sequences of this sample code for an identical CDR3. The genes are TRBV5-8 and TRBJ2-3, with TRBD2 matching 14 bases. V trimming: 4 bases; J trimming: 1 base; junction bases outside the gene matches: 8. Germline CDR1 is SGHTS and CDR2 is YDEGEE. This CDR3 region has 18 residues. The CDR3 loop reads CASSQGTSGRGRTDTQYF. CDR3 DNA: TGTGCCAGCAGCCAGGGGACTAGCGGGAGAGGTCGCACAGATACGCAGTATTTT.

This chain joins TRBV5-1 and TRBJ2-3, with 7 bases aligning to TRBD1. CDR1 is SGHRS, CDR2 YFSETQ, per germline. This CDR3 has 15 residues. Trimming took 3 bases from V and 3 from J; bases not matched to a gene: 7. As DNA, the CDR3 is TGCGCCAGCAGCTACGACAGGGTGGGAACAGATACGCAGTATTTT. Protein: CASSYDRVGTDTQYF.

The chain joins TRBV5-1 to TRBJ2-3; no clear D gene. Trimming took 6 bases from V and 0 from J, leaving 11 bases between them. The CDR3 runs to 14 residues. Germline CDR1 reads SGHRS; CDR2 reads YFSETQ. Here the CDR3 DNA reads TGCGCCAGCACAACTATTTCTAGCACAGATACGCAGTATTTT. Residues: CASTTISSTDTQYF.

The chain has TRBV30 and TRBJ2-7, with TRBD2 matching 8 bases. The CDR3 totals 13 residues. With V trimmed by 5 bases and J by 2 bases, 5 bases remained unmatched. Germline V gene sequence: CDR1 GTSNPN, CDR2 SVGIG (reference sequence). As DNA, the CDR3 is TGTGCCTGGCGGCTAGCGGGCGCCTACGAGCAGTACTTC. This gives the protein CAWRLAGAYEQYF. Combining the CDR3 with reference TRBV30 and TRBJ2-7 gives the whole variable domain SQTIHQWPATLVQPVGSPLSLECTVEGTSNPNLYWYRQAAGRGLQLLFYSVGIGQISSEVPQNLSASRPQDRQFILSSKKLLLSDSGFYLCAWRLAGAYEQYFGPGTRLTVT.

To note about this clone: In the same sample, other DNA sequences code for this CDR3. The chain couples TRBV9 to TRBJ2-3; D call uncertain. The CDR3 has 13 amino acids. V dropped 0 bases and J dropped 1 base, with 3 bases sitting between them. Per germline, CDR1 SGDLS and CDR2 YYNGEE. The CDR3, as DNA: TGTGCCAGCAGCGTAGCAGGCACAGATACGCAGTATTTT. It yields the protein CASSVAGTDTQYF.

This chain connects TRBV29-1 to TRBJ2-5; D not certain. The CDR3 covers 11 residues. V was clipped by 3 bases and J by 2 bases, with 4 bases between them. Germline V gene sequence: CDR1 SQVTM, CDR2 ANQGSEA. CDR3 nucleotides: TGCAGCGTTGAGAGACAAGAGACCCAGTACTTC. Protein sequence: CSVERQETQYF.

CDR3 coding DNA: TGCAGTGCTGTCCGCCGGGAGACCCAGTACTTC. The encoded protein is CSAVRRETQYF. This chain connects TRBV20-1 to TRBJ2-5; no firm D call. This CDR3 spans 11 amino acids. Between the trimmed V and J ends, which lost 5 bases and 5 bases, there was a span of 9 bases. Per the germline V gene, CDR1 is DFQATT and CDR2 is SNEGSKA (reference sequence).

The rearrangement uses TRBV2 and TRBJ2-7; no definite D call. CDR1 is SNHLY, CDR2 FYNNEI, per germline. This CDR3 is built from 12 residues. V lost 2 bases to trimming and J lost 3 bases, with 5 bases between them. The CDR3 DNA is TGTGCCAGCAGTGAATTGCACTACGAGCAGTACTTC. The encoded protein is CASSELHYEQYF.

This sequence joins TRBV11-3 and TRBJ1-1; D gene unclear. The CDR3 runs to 12 residues. Trimming removed 1 base at V and 8 bases at J, with 8 bases between. Looked up from germline, CDR1 is SGHNT and CDR2 is YENEEA. In nucleotides, the CDR3 is TGTGCCAGCAGCTTAGGGGCGGACGAAGCTTTCTTT. It codes for CASSLGADEAFF.

J is TRBJ2-2 and V is TRBV5-1; TRBD2 matches 12 bases. Per germline, CDR1 SGHRS and CDR2 YFSETQ. V was clipped by 4 bases and J by 6 bases; unmatched bases: 4. The CDR3 consists of 15 residues. CDR3 amino acids: CASSRLAGAAGELFF. The CDR3 DNA reads TGCGCCAGCAGCAGACTAGCGGGAGCTGCCGGGGAGCTGTTTTTT.

This clone came up a few times. The chain is built from TRBV28 and TRBJ1-4, with unresolved D. The CDR3 is made up of 12 amino acids. The V end was cut by 2 bases, the J end by 11 bases, with 9 bases between. CDR1 is MDHEN, CDR2 SYDVKM, per germline. This CDR3 reads CASSLRTPKLFF. The CDR3 DNA follows: TGTGCCAGCAGTTTACGCACCCCGAAACTGTTTTTT.

This sequence joins TRBV2 and TRBJ2-5; D is unclear. Germline lookup yields CDR1 SNHLY and CDR2 FYNNEI. V lost 1 base, J lost 2 bases, and 5 bases lay in between. The CDR3 extends over 13 amino acids. The chain's CDR3 is CASSEELQETQYF. CDR3 nucleotide sequence: TGTGCCAGCAGTGAAGAGTTACAAGAGACCCAGTACTTC.

The chain has TRBV7-2 and TRBJ2-7; D is possibly TRBD1 (5 bases). The CDR3 has 13 amino acids. Germline loops: CDR1 SGHTA, CDR2 FQGNSA. Trimming removed 4 bases from V and 3 bases from J, with 10 bases in between. The DNA of the CDR3 is TGTGCCAGCAGCTCCGACAGCTTCTACGAGCAGTACTTC. Residues: CASSSDSFYEQYF.

The V call is TRBV30, the J call TRBJ1-4; possibly TRBD1 for D (5 bases). V was cut by 2 bases and J by 9 bases, with 19 bases left in between. The V gene's germline CDR1 is GTSNPN and CDR2 SVGIG (reference sequence). The CDR3 has 15 residues. In nucleotides, the CDR3 is TGTGCCTGGAGTAAGGGACCGAGAGGCGAGAAAAAACTGTTTTTT. It specifies CAWSKGPRGEKKLFF.

The chain couples TRBV28 to TRBJ1-2; TRBD1 matches 7 bases. V shed 5 bases and J 4 bases; nucleotides not matched to a gene: 7. The CDR3 sequence is 14 residues long. Germline values: CDR1 MDHEN, CDR2 SYDVKM. The chain's CDR3 is CASSTSGDSYGYTF. The CDR3 DNA sequence: TGTGCCAGCAGTACCTCGGGGGACAGCTATGGCTACACCTTC.

CDR3 sequence: CASDRGATNEKLFF. The CDR3 DNA follows: TGTGCCAGCGACCGCGGTGCAACTAATGAAAAACTGTTTTTT. The chain couples TRBV6-1 to TRBJ1-4; D not resolved. CDR1 is MNHNS, CDR2 SASEGT, per germline. The CDR3 contains 14 residues. V lost 8 bases and J 0 bases, leaving 10 bases between the germline ends.

Of note for this clone: Within the sample, other DNA sequences also encode this same CDR3. The CDR3 sequence is CASSPRTGGDTGELFF. In DNA form, the CDR3 reads TGTGCCAGCTCACCCCGGACAGGGGGAGACACCGGGGAGCTGTTTTTT. The chain recombines TRBV18 with TRBJ2-2; TRBD1 aligns across 10 bases. Germline values: CDR1 KGHSH, CDR2 LQKENI. The CDR3 has 16 amino acids. Unmatched junction bases numbered 4, after V lost 3 bases and J lost 3 bases.

This clone was counted a few times. J is TRBJ1-1 and V is TRBV30; possibly TRBD1 for D (5 bases). CDR1 is GTSNPN, CDR2 SVGIG, per germline (reference sequence). With 2 bases removed from V and 5 bases from J, the gap between germline ends came to 12 bases. This CDR3 has 13 amino acids. The CDR3 loop is CAWSLHRGTEAFF. The CDR3, as DNA: TGTGCCTGGAGTCTTCATAGGGGTACTGAAGCTTTCTTT.

This clone has only a few counts. This chain joins TRBV4-2 and TRBJ2-7, with D possibly matching TRBD2 (5 bases). The CDR3 sequence is 16 residues long. Trimming stripped 3 bases from V and 3 bases from J, with 18 bases between. Germline V CDR1 and CDR2: LGHNA, YNFKEQ. The CDR3 DNA reads as TGTGCCAGCAGCCATACCGATCAGGTAGAGGGCTACGAGCAGTACTTC. Amino acid sequence: CASSHTDQVEGYEQYF.

In the case of this clone: Other DNA sequences in this sample translate to the same CDR3. The V call is TRBV5-4, the J call TRBJ2-5; TRBD2 agrees at 14 bases. There are 16 residues in the CDR3. The V gene end was trimmed by 4 bases and the J gene end by 4 bases; junction bases not matched to a gene: 6. The V gene's germline CDR1 is SGHNT and CDR2 YYREEE (reference sequence). CDR3 sequence: CASSPGTSGRGETQYF. The CDR3, as DNA: TGTGCCAGCAGCCCCGGGACTAGCGGGAGAGGAGAGACCCAGTACTTC.

This chain connects TRBV10-1 to TRBJ1-5; 8 bases line up with TRBD1. Germline lookup yields CDR1 WNHNN and CDR2 SYGVQD (reference sequence). This CDR3 is built from 15 residues. The ends lost 6 bases at V and 4 bases at J; junction bases unmatched: 8. The CDR3 spells CASRQIRTGNQPQHF. The CDR3 DNA sequence: TGCGCCAGCAGGCAAATAAGGACAGGGAATCAGCCCCAGCATTTT.

The chain links TRBV7-3 to TRBJ2-7; 8 bases fit TRBD2. V shed 4 bases, J shed 3 bases, and the junction held 11 bases outside the gene matches. Germline assignment: CDR1 SGHTA and CDR2 FQGTGA. The CDR3 totals 16 residues. CDR3 sequence reads: CASSSSAWSGGYEQYF. Written as DNA, the CDR3 is TGTGCCAGCAGCTCCTCGGCCTGGAGCGGGGGCTACGAGCAGTACTTC.

Regarding this clone: Other DNA sequences from this sample encode an identical CDR3 as well. The rearrangement uses TRBV4-1 and TRBJ2-7; tentative D call: TRBD2 (5 bases). V was shortened by 2 bases and J by 2 bases, with 10 bases between the two germline ends. CDR3 size: 14 residues. Germline V lookup: CDR1 MGHRA, CDR2 YSYEKL. The CDR3 region is CASSQLPGTYEQYF. CDR3 DNA sequence: TGCGCCAGCAGCCAACTCCCCGGGACCTACGAGCAGTACTTC.

V is TRBV5-6 and J is TRBJ2-5, with D perhaps matching TRBD1 (5 bases). CDR1 and CDR2 (germline): SGHDT, YYEEEE. The CDR3 totals 16 residues. The ends were cut back, 3 bases at V and 5 bases at J, with 20 bases in the middle. The CDR3 region has the DNA TGTGCCAGCAGCTCCGTCCAGGGCCTCCTAAGGGAGACCCAGTACTTC. Protein sequence: CASSSVQGLLRETQYF.

This clone has just one count. The rearrangement joins TRBV7-3 to TRBJ2-1, with 7 bases that match TRBD2. The V segment lost 1 base and the J segment 7 bases; nucleotides outside the gene matches: 7. This CDR3 comprises 15 residues. Germline V gene data show CDR1 as SGHTA and CDR2 as FQGTGA. DNA for the CDR3: TGTGCCAGCAGCTTAAAAGGGACTACCTTAAATGAGCAGTTCTTC. This encodes CASSLKGTTLNEQFF.

This clone was observed once. The chain combines TRBV5-8 with TRBJ2-3; D is ambiguous. Trimming shortened V by 4 bases and J by 0 bases, and 15 bases separated the two germline ends. Germline V gene lookup returns CDR1 SGHTS and CDR2 YDEGEE. The CDR3 totals 16 residues. The CDR3 nucleotides read TGTGCCAGCAGCGATGGTCGATGGCGGAGCACAGATACGCAGTATTTT. This translates into CASSDGRWRSTDTQYF.

The table lists this clone with a count of one. This sequence joins TRBV28 and TRBJ1-1; D might be TRBD1 (5 bases). Trimming removed 2 bases from V and 0 bases from J, with 10 bases in between. The CDR3 is made up of 15 amino acids. Germline CDR1 and CDR2: MDHEN and SYDVKM. The CDR3 DNA reads as TGTGCCAGCAGTTTAACCGGGGCTGTGAACACTGAAGCTTTCTTT. It specifies CASSLTGAVNTEAFF.

A single count supports this clone. The chain joins TRBV6-1 to TRBJ2-1; TRBD2 is a possible D gene (5 bases). V was cut by 7 bases and J by 6 bases, with 13 bases left in between. The CDR3 runs 13 residues. The V gene's germline CDR1 is MNHNS and CDR2 SASEGT. CDR3 DNA: TGTGCCAGCACTGAGGGTCGGCCCAATGAGCAGTTCTTC. Protein product: CASTEGRPNEQFF.

This rearrangement joins TRBV7-9 to TRBJ2-5, with D possibly called TRBD1 or TRBD2 (5 bases each). CDR1 is SEHNR and CDR2 is FQNEAQ in the germline V gene (reference sequence). V was trimmed by 5 bases and J by 5 bases, leaving 15 bases between them. The CDR3 loop spans 14 amino acids. CDR3 amino acids: CASSQAQGVETQYF. The CDR3 nucleotides are TGTGCCAGCAGCCAAGCCCAGGGAGTGGAGACCCAGTACTTC.

In this sample, this clone turned up a few times. The V and J genes are TRBV6-6 and TRBJ1-1, with 9 bases aligning to TRBD1. The J segment lost 5 bases and the V segment lost 5 bases, leaving 9 bases of the junction unmatched. Germline V gene sequence: CDR1 MNHNY, CDR2 SVGAGI (reference sequence). CDR3 length: 15 amino acids. The CDR3 DNA sequence: TGTGCCAGCAGTGCCGGGACAGGGAGGCGGACTGAAGCTTTCTTT. This encodes CASSAGTGRRTEAFF.

Here the CDR3 DNA reads TGCGCCAGCAGCCTGGTTGGGACAGGGACCTATGGCTACACCTTC. It codes for CASSLVGTGTYGYTF. The chain couples TRBV5-1 to TRBJ1-2; TRBD1 matches at 9 bases. The CDR3 length is 15 residues. From germline, CDR1 is SGHRS and CDR2 YFSETQ. J gave up 4 bases and V 4 bases, and 8 bases lay outside the gene matches. Looking up the rest from reference TRBV5-1 and TRBJ1-2 gives the full variable domain: KAGVTQTPRYLIKTRGQQVTLSCSPISGHRSVSWYQQTPGQGLQFLFEYFSETQRNKGNFPGRFSGRQFSNSRSEMNVSTLELGDSALYLCASSLVGTGTYGYTFGSGTRLTVV.

This clone was detected once. The rearrangement joins TRBV25-1 to TRBJ2-1; the match to TRBD1 covers 7 bases. V lost 7 bases to trimming and J lost 5 bases; unmatched junction nucleotides: 14. Germline V CDR1 and CDR2: MGHDK, SYGVNS. The length of the CDR3 is 16 residues. The CDR3 is CASTETGTARNNEQFF. The DNA of the CDR3 is TGTGCCAGCACGGAGACCGGGACAGCCCGCAACAATGAGCAGTTCTTC.